This T cell receptor beta chain was obtained from a study of vaccination effects on CD4 cells after COVID-19. Study results and limitations: Only a few convalescent patients and no early post-infection timepoints featured in the study.

The CDR3 contains 13 residues. V shed 5 bases and J 8 bases; nucleotides not matched to a gene: 6. Germline values: CDR1 MNHEY, CDR2 SMNVEV (reference sequence). On this clone itself: Its matching antigen is unknown.

Expansion with viral peptide pools was applied to antigen-specific CD4+ T cells by the ViraFEST assay prior to sequencing. Following a roughly ten-day culture, CD4+ T cells were purified. Profiled with immunoSEQ multiplex PCR; TCRdb holds only in-frame clones, not every one. The data show 50,000 to 65,000 clones, over 80% seen once. This receptor was taken from a human donor who received a COVID-19 vaccine. This chain joins TRBV27 and TRBJ1-2; 9 bases are a match to TRBD1. Sequencing used CD4+ T cells from PBMCs cultured with HCoV-229E spike peptides, obtained before COVID-19 vaccination. CDR3 protein: CASSPRTGEGYTF. CDR3 in DNA: TGTGCCAGCAGTCCCCGGACAGGGGAAGGCTACACCTTC.